Described below is a single TCR beta chain sequence and its context. Its antigen is currently unknown. The entry originates in a study of cytotoxic CD8 clonotypes in ibrutinib-treated CLL. Study-wide findings and caveats: Baseline levels were approached again at progression, after clonality had risen at ibrutinib response. Patients showed higher baseline clonality than age-matched healthy donors, and it tracked circulating CD8+ T-cell counts.

The TCR beta libraries used about 2 micrograms of genomic DNA that came from cryopreserved PBMCs. The CDR3 has 15 residues. In germline, CDR1 is SGHRS, CDR2 YFSETQ. Between the trimmed V and J ends, which lost 0 bases and 13 bases, there was a span of 20 bases. The targeted sequencing depth was 1 in 200,000 to 1 in 1 million T cells. Data came from immunoSEQ multiplex PCR; TCRdb stores just in-frame clones and leaves some out. The table lists roughly 12,000 clones, 65% to 85% of them singletons. This chain connects TRBV5-1 to TRBJ2-1; the D is unclear. Here the sequenced sample was PBMCs, taken at disease progression, from a patient treated with ibrutinib. The sequence derives from a human donor with chronic lymphocytic leukemia. The CDR3 region has the DNA TGCGCCAGCAGCTTGGCTGTAAGCGAGATAGGGATTCAGTTCTTC. As protein: CASSLAVSEIGIQFF.